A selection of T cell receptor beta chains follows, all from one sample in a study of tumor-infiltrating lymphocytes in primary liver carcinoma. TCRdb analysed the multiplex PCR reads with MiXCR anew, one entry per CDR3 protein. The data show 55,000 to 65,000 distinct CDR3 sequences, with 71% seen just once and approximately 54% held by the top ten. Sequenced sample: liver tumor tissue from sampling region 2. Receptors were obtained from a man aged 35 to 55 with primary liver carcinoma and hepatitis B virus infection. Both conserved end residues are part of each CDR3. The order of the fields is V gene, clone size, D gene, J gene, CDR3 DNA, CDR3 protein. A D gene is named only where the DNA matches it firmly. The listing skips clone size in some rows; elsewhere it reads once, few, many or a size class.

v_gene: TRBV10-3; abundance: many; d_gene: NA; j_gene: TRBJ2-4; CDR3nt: TGTGCCATCAGTGAGTCCTCCACAGGGATTGGCAAAAACATTCAGTACTTC; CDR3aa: CAISESSTGIGKNIQYF
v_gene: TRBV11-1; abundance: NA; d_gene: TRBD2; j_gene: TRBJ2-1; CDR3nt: TGTGCCAGCAACTTATACCACCCCGCGGGAGGGTCCTACAATGAGCAGTTCTTC; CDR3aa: CASNLYHPAGGSYNEQFF
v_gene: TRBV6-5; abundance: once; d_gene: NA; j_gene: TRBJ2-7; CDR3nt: TGTGCCAGCAGAATGTCCCCCGGGGAGCGGTACTTC; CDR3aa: CASRMSPGERYF
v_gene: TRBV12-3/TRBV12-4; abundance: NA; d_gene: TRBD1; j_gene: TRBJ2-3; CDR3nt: TGTGCCAGCCTGAGGGGGCGCCTCACAGATACGCAGTATTTT; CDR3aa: CASLRGRLTDTQYF
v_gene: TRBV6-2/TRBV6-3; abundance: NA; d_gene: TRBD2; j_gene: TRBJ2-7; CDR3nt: TGTGTCAGCTCGTGGCGGGAGCACTACGAGCGGTATTTC; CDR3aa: CVSSWREHYERYF
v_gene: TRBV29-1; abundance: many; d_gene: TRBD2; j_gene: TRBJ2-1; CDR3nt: TGCAGCGTTGCCATCGCGGGAGCGGGTGAGCAGTTCTTC; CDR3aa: CSVAIAGAGEQFF
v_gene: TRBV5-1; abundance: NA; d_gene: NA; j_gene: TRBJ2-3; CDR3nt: TGCGCCAGCAGCATGGACGGCCGCACTAGCACAGATACGCAGTATTTT; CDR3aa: CASSMDGRTSTDTQYF
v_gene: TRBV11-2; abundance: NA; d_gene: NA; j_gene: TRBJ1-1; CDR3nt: TGTGCCTGCAACACATCAAGGGGGTTGGTGAACACTGAAGCTTTCTTT; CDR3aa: CACNTSRGLVNTEAFF
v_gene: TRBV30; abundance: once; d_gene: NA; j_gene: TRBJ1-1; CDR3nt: TGTGCCTGGACTGAAAGACCTACACGGCCTGAAGCTTTCTTT; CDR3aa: CAWTERPTRPEAFF
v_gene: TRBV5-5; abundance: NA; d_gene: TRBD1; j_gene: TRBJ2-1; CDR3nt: TGTGCCAGCCCTGGACAGGGTTCCTACAATGAGCAGCTCTTC; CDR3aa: CASPGQGSYNEQLF
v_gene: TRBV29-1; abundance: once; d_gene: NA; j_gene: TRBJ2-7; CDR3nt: TGTAGCGCTACAGAGGAGGCCTCCTACGAGCAGTACTTC; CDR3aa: CSATEEASYEQYF
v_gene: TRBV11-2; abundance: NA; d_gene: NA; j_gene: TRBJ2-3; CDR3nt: TGTGCCAGCAGCTTAGATCTTGGCACAGATATGCAATATTTT; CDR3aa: CASSLDLGTDMQYF
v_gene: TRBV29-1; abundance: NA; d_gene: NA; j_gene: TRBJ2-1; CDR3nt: TGCAGCGTTGGACAGGCCAATGAGAAGTTCTTC; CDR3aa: CSVGQANEKFF
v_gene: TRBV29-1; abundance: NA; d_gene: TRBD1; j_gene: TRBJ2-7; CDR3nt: TGCAGCATAGGGGACAGGCGCCACGACGGGCAGTACTTC; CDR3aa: CSIGDRRHDGQYF
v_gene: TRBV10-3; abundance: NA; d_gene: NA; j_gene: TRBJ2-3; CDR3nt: TGTGTCATCAGTGCGAAAGGGGGTCCCACAGATACGCAGTATTTT; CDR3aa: CVISAKGGPTDTQYF
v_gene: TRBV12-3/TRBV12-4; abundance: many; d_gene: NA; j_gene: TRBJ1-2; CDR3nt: TGTGCCACCGGGGGGCAGGGAGACGGCTACACCTTC; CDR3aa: CATGGQGDGYTF
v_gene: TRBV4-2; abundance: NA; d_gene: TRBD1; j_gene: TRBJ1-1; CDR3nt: TGTCCCAGCAGTCAAGGGTACGGACAGGGTTTTTGGACTGAAGCTTTCTTT; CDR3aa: CPSSQGYGQGFWTEAFF
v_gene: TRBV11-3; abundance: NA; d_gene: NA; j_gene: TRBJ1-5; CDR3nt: TGTGCCAGCAGCCAAAGAACTCGAAACGAGAAGAGCAAACAGCCCCAGCATTTT; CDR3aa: CASSQRTRNEKSKQPQHF
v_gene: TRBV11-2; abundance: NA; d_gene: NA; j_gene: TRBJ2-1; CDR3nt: TGTGCCAGCAGTCCGGAGTACAAAGAGCAGTTCTTT; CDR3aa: CASSPEYKEQFF
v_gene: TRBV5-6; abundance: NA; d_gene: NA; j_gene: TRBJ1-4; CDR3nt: TGTGACAGCAGCCTGCGGCTATGGGAAGGAAAACTGTTTTTT; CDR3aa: CDSSLRLWEGKLFF
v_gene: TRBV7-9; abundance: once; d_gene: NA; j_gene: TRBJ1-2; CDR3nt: TGTGCCAGCAGCACCAGACAGCCATATGGCTACACCTTC; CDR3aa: CASSTRQPYGYTF
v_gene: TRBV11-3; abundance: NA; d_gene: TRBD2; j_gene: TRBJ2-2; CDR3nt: TGTGCCAGCAGCCCCGGACTAGCGGGCTACACCGGGGAGCTGTTTTTT; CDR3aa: CASSPGLAGYTGELFF
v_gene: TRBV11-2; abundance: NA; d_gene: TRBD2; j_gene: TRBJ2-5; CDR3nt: TGTGACGGCAGCCAAACTCCTGGCGGGGGGAAAGAGACCCAGCATTTC; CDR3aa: CDGSQTPGGGKETQHF
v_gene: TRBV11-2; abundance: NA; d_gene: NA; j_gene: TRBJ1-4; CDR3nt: TGTGCCGGCAGCAAGACTCCGGGAGGAACAAGTGTAAAACTGTTTTTT; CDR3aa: CAGSKTPGGTSVKLFF
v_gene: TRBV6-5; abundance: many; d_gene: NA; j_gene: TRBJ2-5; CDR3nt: TGTGCCAGCAGTTACAGCTGGGATGCACAAGAGACCCAGTACTTC; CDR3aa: CASSYSWDAQETQYF
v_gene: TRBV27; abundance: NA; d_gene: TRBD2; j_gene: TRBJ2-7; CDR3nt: TGTGCCAGCAGTCCTACTAGCGGGTCAAACGAGCAGTACTTC; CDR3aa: CASSPTSGSNEQYF
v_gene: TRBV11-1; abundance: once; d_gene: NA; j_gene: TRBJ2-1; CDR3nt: TGTGCCAGCAGCTTCCAGGGACTGCTGGACGATGAGCAGTTCTTC; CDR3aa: CASSFQGLLDDEQFF
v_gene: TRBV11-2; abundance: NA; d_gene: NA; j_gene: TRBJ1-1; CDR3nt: TGTGCAAGCAGCCCATCTATGGGGTTGGTGAACATTGAAGCTTCCTTT; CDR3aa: CASSPSMGLVNIEASF
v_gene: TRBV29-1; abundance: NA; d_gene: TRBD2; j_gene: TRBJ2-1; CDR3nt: TGCAGCGTCGAGGGTTTGGCGGGAGCTCCCAATGGGCAGTTCTTT; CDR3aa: CSVEGLAGAPNGQFF
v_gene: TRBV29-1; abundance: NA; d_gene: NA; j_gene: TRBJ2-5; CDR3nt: TGCAGCGTTGAAGGACCGGGGCACTTCCAAGGGACCCAGTACTTC; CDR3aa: CSVEGPGHFQGTQYF
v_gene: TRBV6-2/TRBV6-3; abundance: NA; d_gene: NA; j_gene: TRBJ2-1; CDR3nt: TGTGCCGGCAGCCCCGGCGGGGACGGACTCGACAATGAGCAGTTCTTC; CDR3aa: CAGSPGGDGLDNEQFF
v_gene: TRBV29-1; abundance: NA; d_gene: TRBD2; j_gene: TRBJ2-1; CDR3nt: TGCAGCCTACCAGGACTAGGAGACAATATGCAGTTCTTC; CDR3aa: CSLPGLGDNMQFF
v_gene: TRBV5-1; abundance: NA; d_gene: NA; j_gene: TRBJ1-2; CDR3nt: TGCGCCAGCAGCTTGGAAACAACAACTAACTATGGCTACACCTTC; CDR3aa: CASSLETTTNYGYTF
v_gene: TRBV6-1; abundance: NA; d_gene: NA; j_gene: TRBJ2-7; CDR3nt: TGTGCCAGCAGCCTGGGGGGCTGTAGCTCCTATGAGCGGTACTTC; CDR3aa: CASSLGGCSSYERYF
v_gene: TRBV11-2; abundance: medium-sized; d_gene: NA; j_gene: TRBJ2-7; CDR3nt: TGTGCCAGCAGCTTAGGCCACGGCTCCTACGAGCAGTACTTC; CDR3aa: CASSLGHGSYEQYF
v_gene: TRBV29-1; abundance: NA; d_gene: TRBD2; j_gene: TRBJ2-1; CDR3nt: TGCAGCGTTGAGGGATTAGCGGGAGAAGTGTACAATGAGCAGTTCTTC; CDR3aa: CSVEGLAGEVYNEQFF
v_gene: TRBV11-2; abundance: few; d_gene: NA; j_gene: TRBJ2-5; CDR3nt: TGTGTCAGCAGCTTGGCGAGGCTAGCCCTGGGAAAAAAGGAAACCCAGTACTTC; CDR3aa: CVSSLARLALGKKETQYF
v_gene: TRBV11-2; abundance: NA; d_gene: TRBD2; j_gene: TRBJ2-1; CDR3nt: TGTACCAACAGCTTAGAGCTCCTAGCGGGAATGAATGAGCAGCTCTTC; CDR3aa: CTNSLELLAGMNEQLF
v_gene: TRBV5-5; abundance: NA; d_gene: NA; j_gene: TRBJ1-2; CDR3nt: TGTGCCAGCAGCGCTGGGACACTTAACTATGGCCACACCTTC; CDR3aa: CASSAGTLNYGHTF
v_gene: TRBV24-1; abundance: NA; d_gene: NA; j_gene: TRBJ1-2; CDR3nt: TGTACCACCAGTGCTGGGGACTGGGGCTACACCTTC; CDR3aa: CTTSAGDWGYTF
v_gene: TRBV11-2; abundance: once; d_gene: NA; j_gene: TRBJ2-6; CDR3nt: TGTGCCAGCTCGACAGTAACTGGGGCCAACGTCCTGACTTTC; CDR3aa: CASSTVTGANVLTF
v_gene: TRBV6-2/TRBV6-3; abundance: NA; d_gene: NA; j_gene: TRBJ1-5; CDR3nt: TGTTCCAGCAGTTTGGACAGTTATAGTATTCAGCCCCAGCATTTT; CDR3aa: CSSSLDSYSIQPQHF
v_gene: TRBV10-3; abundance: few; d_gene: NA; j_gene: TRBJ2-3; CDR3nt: TGTGCCATCAGTGCGACTTGCGGGACCACAGATACGCAGTATTTT; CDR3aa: CAISATCGTTDTQYF
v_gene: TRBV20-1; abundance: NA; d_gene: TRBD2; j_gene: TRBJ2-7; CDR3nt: TGCAGTGCGCGATGGACAACCAGGACTAGCGGGAACTACGAGCAGTACTTC; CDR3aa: CSARWTTRTSGNYEQYF
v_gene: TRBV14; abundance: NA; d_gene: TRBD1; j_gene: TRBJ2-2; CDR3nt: TGTGCCAGCAGCCACAGAAGGACAGGACTCACCGGGGTGCTGTTTTTT; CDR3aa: CASSHRRTGLTGVLFF
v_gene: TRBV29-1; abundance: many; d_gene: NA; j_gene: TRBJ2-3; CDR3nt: TGCAGCGTCATGTTGGGGGGAGATGCGCAGTATTTT; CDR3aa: CSVMLGGDAQYF
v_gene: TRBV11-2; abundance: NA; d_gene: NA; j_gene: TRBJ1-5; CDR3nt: TGTGCCAGCAGCCTAAAAGGGGGACTGGCGTATCAGCCCCAGCATTTT; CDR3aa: CASSLKGGLAYQPQHF
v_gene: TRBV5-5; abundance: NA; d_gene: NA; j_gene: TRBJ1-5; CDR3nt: TGTGCCAGCCACCGGGGGGCCCTACCTCATCCCCAACAATTT; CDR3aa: CASHRGALPHPQQF
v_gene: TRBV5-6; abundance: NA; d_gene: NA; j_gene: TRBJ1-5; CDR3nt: TGTGCCAGCAGCTTCGGACGGAACAATCAGCCCCTGTATTTT; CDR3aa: CASSFGRNNQPLYF
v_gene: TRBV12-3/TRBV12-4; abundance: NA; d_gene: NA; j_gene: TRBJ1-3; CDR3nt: TGTGCCAGCAGTTTTCGGGGGGCTCGAAACACCATATATTTT; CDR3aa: CASSFRGARNTIYF
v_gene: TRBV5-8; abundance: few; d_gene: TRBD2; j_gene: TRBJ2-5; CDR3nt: TGTGCCAGCAGCCTCGGGACTAGCGGAGAGACCCAGTACTTC; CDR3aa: CASSLGTSGETQYF
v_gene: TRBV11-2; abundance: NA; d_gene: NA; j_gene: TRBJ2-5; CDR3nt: TGTGACAGCAGCTTAGTGGCAGTCCAAGAGACCCAGTACTTC; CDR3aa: CDSSLVAVQETQYF
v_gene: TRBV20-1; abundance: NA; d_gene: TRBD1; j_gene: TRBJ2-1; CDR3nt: TGCAGTGCTAGGAAAGGACAGGGGGCGTGGAACTTC; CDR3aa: CSARKGQGAWNF
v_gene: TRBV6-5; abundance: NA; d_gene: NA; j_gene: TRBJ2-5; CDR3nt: TGTGCCAGCAGTTACTACTTCGGGGAGACCCAGTACTTC; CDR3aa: CASSYYFGETQYF
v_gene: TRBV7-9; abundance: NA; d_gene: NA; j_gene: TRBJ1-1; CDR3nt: TGTACCAGCAGCTTGACAGGTGGCACTGAAGCTTTCTTT; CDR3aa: CTSSLTGGTEAFF
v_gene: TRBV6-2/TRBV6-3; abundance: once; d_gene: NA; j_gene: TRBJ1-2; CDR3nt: TGTGCTAGCAGTCACGGACGGACTTACACCTTC; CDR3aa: CASSHGRTYTF